This record looks at one TCR beta chain sequence and its context. Recovered participants had two consecutive negative NP/OP PCR tests, healthcare professional clearance, or symptom resolution. Germline V gene data show CDR1 as LNHDA and CDR2 as SQIVND (reference sequence). V lost 7 bases and J lost 2, with 12 bases in between. The CDR3 loop spans 13 amino acids. The sample belongs to a study of blood T cell repertoires in COVID-19. Turning to the study itself: From the United States, Italy and Spain came samples of acute and convalescent COVID-19.

In the original workflow: Reference gene primer amplification in the assay estimated nucleated cell counts. The assay was immunoSEQ multiplex PCR, and TCRdb's table has in-frame clones only and misses some. V, J and clone size derive from that table, while D and trimming were established from the DNA sequence. The sample consists of hundreds of thousands of clones, over 75% of them appearing once. This chain links TRBV19 with TRBJ2-7, with D perhaps TRBD2 (6 bases). This clonotype was obtained from a woman aged 25 to 39 who had recovered from COVID-19. The sequencing input was PBMCs or T cells enriched from blood (not recorded which). The CDR3 loop reads CASKKGGTYEQYF. CDR3 coding DNA: TGTGCCAGTAAAAAGGGAGGAACCTACGAGCAGTACTTC.